Each of the 18 T cell receptor beta chains below was sequenced from the same sample in a study of T cell responses to AZD1222 COVID-19 vaccine. Some clones are missing from TCRdb's copy, which holds only in-frame ones; the method was immunoSEQ multiplex PCR. The sample consists of approximately 120,000 clones, 91% of them appearing once. The material sequenced was peripheral blood, taken on day 0 of AZD1222 vaccination. The receptors come from an adult in good health.

The chain recombines TRBV23-1 with TRBJ2-7; D unresolved. TRBV23-1 is recorded as an ORF, its role being uncertain. The CDR3 extends over 12 amino acids. V lost 3 bases and J 11 bases, leaving 14 bases between the germline ends. The DNA of the CDR3 is TGCGCCAGCAGTCACCCAGACAAGGTTAAGTACTTC. Protein product: CASSHPDKVKYF.

The chain recombines TRBV2 with TRBJ1-1, with a weak D call TRBD1 (6 bases). The CDR3 extends over 12 amino acids. Germline CDR1 and CDR2: SNHLY and FYNNEI. Trimming shortened V by 11 bases and J by 3 bases, and 13 bases separated the two germline ends. In DNA, the CDR3 is TGTGCCTGCCGCCGGGGGCACACTGAAGCTTTCTTT. This codes for CACRRGHTEAFF.

The chain is built from TRBV7-9 and TRBJ2-7, with D perhaps matching TRBD1 or TRBD2 (5 bases each). Trimming removed 5 bases at V and 8 bases at J, with 10 bases between. The CDR3 is 11 residues long. Germline V CDR1 and CDR2: SEHNR, FQNEAQ (reference sequence). In nucleotides, the CDR3 is TGTGCCAGCAGCGTACCGGGACAGCAGTACTTC. This gives the protein CASSVPGQQYF.

This rearrangement joins TRBV6-5 to TRBJ2-1, with 9 bases lining up with TRBD2. The junction had 6 bases not matched to a gene; V was cut back by 2 bases and J by 7 bases. The length of the CDR3 is 15 residues. In germline, CDR1 is MNHEY, CDR2 SVGAGI. The DNA of the CDR3 is TGTGCCAGCAGTTACGGCGGGGGGGCCGGTAATGAGCAGTTCTTC. Encoded protein: CASSYGGGAGNEQFF.

J is TRBJ2-7 and V is TRBV7-6; a weak D match, TRBD1 (7 bases). The CDR3 has 15 residues. V was pared by 3 bases and J by 1 base, with 13 bases between. Germline CDR1 is SGHVS and CDR2 is FNYEAQ. The CDR3 nucleotides read TGTGCCAGCAGCTTCCAGGGGGGAGGATCCTACGAGCAGTACTTC. Protein sequence: CASSFQGGGSYEQYF.

The genes are TRBV10-3 and TRBJ2-1, with D possibly being TRBD1 (5 bases). Germline V gene data show CDR1 as ENHRY and CDR2 as SYGVKD. The CDR3 extends over 16 amino acids. Trimming left V 10 bases short and J 4 bases short, with 23 bases between. CDR3 residues: CASASTQTGFYNEQFF. CDR3 DNA sequence: TGTGCCAGCGCATCGACGCAAACAGGTTTTTACAATGAGCAGTTCTTC.

The chain carries TRBV27 and TRBJ2-7; 11 bases match TRBD2. This CDR3 has 16 residues. After removal of 3 bases from V and 4 bases from J, the junction contained 8 bases not matched to a gene. Per germline, CDR1 MNHEY and CDR2 SMNVEV (reference sequence). Written as DNA, the CDR3 is TGTGCCAGCAGTTTGCTGATAGCGGGGGGGCCATACGAGCAGTACTTC. Translation gives CASSLLIAGGPYEQYF.

The chain couples TRBV6-5 to TRBJ1-2; 7 bases are a match to TRBD1. Germline lookup yields CDR1 MNHEY and CDR2 SVGAGI. The CDR3 loop spans 13 amino acids. The V and J ends lost 6 bases and 8 bases, in that order; junction bases with no gene match: 9. DNA of the CDR3: TGTGCCAGCAGGTCCTCAGGGGGAGAAGGCTACACCTTC. It specifies CASRSSGGEGYTF.

The chain recombines TRBV14 with TRBJ1-1; D is unresolved. Germline assignment: CDR1 SGHDN and CDR2 FVKESK. Trimming removed 4 bases from V and 4 bases from J, with 7 bases in between. The CDR3 covers 12 residues. The CDR3 here is CASSPIGTEAFF. The CDR3 bases are TGTGCCAGCAGCCCCATTGGCACTGAAGCTTTCTTT.

The chain joins TRBV20-1 to TRBJ2-7; D remains unclear. The germline gives CDR1 DFQATT, CDR2 SNEGSKA (reference sequence). The germline V and J ends were trimmed by 5 bases and 6 bases, with 11 bases remaining between them. The CDR3 is 11 residues long. CDR3 sequence: CSAPRAGEQYF. The CDR3 DNA follows: TGCAGTGCTCCCCGGGCTGGCGAGCAGTACTTC.

V and J are TRBV30 and TRBJ1-5; no clear D. The CDR3 is 14 residues long. Germline assignment: CDR1 GTSNPN and CDR2 SVGIG (reference sequence). V was trimmed by 0 bases and J by 4 bases, leaving 10 bases between them. CDR3: CAWSVLKGNQPQHF. The DNA of the CDR3 is TGTGCCTGGAGTGTACTTAAAGGGAATCAGCCCCAGCATTTT.

V and J are TRBV7-2 and TRBJ1-1, with a possible D match to TRBD1 (5 bases). V lost 3 bases and J lost 0, with 8 bases in between. Germline lookup yields CDR1 SGHTA and CDR2 FQGNSA. CDR3 length: 14 residues. DNA for the CDR3: TGTGCCAGCAGCTTTGGGGGATTGAACACTGAAGCTTTCTTT. This sequence encodes CASSFGGLNTEAFF.

V and J are TRBV25-1 and TRBJ1-4, with D uncertain. Per the germline V gene, CDR1 is MGHDK and CDR2 is SYGVNS. The CDR3 has 12 residues. The V and J ends lost 7 bases and 7 bases respectively, with 10 bases between them. The CDR3 coding sequence is TGTGCCAGCACAGACCTAGGTGAAAAACTGTTTTTT. It is translated as CASTDLGEKLFF. Variable domain in full (rest from reference TRBV25-1 and TRBJ1-4): EADIYQTPRYLVIGTGKKITLECSQTMGHDKMYWYQQDPGMELHLIHYSYGVNSTEKGDLSSESTVSRIRTEHFPLTLESARPSHTSQYLCASTDLGEKLFFGSGTQLSVL.

This clone was seen a single time. The chain joins TRBV9 to TRBJ1-6, with 10 positions matching TRBD1. Trimming removed 4 bases from V and 8 bases from J; junction bases left unmatched: 6. Germline V gene data show CDR1 as SGDLS and CDR2 as YYNGEE. The CDR3 has 15 amino acids. CDR3 residues: CASSRDGQGDSPLHF. The CDR3 region has the DNA TGTGCCAGCAGCCGCGACGGACAGGGGGATTCACCCCTCCACTTT.

This chain's CDR3 is CASSSSNSVLIYGYTF. CDR3 bases: TGTGCCAGCAGCTCGAGCAACAGTGTTCTGATCTATGGCTACACCTTC. The rearrangement uses TRBV13 and TRBJ1-2; D remains unclear. Trimming shortened V by 4 bases and J by 4 bases, and 19 bases separated the two germline ends. Germline CDR1 reads PRHDT; CDR2 reads FYEKMQ (reference sequence). CDR3 size: 16 residues.

The chain employs TRBV5-1 and TRBJ2-2, with a tentative D call TRBD1 (5 bases). This CDR3 region has 15 residues. V was shortened by 4 bases and J by 2 bases, with 12 bases between the two germline ends. Germline V gene data show CDR1 as SGHRS and CDR2 as YFSETQ. The CDR3 is CASSLMTANTGELFF. CDR3 nucleotides: TGCGCCAGCAGCCTCATGACAGCTAACACCGGGGAGCTGTTTTTT. Complete variable domain (other parts from reference TRBV5-1 and TRBJ2-2): KAGVTQTPRYLIKTRGQQVTLSCSPISGHRSVSWYQQTPGQGLQFLFEYFSETQRNKGNFPGRFSGRQFSNSRSEMNVSTLELGDSALYLCASSLMTANTGELFFGEGSRLTVL.

The chain combines TRBV11-2 with TRBJ2-2; the match to TRBD1 covers 9 bases. The CDR3 extends over 16 amino acids. Germline V gives CDR1 SGHAT, CDR2 FQNNGV. V lost 4 bases to trimming and J lost 5 bases; unmatched junction nucleotides: 8. CDR3 sequence reads: CASSWSLTGGTGELFF. As DNA, the CDR3 is TGTGCCAGCAGCTGGTCCCTGACAGGGGGAACCGGGGAGCTGTTTTTT. The whole variable domain, remainder taken from reference TRBV11-2 and TRBJ2-2, is EAGVAQSPRYKIIEKRQSVAFWCNPISGHATLYWYQQILGQGPKLLIQFQNNGVVDDSQLPKDRFSAERLKGVDSTLKIQPAKLEDSAVYLCASSWSLTGGTGELFFGEGSRLTVL.

The chain carries TRBV24-1 and TRBJ2-5; D remains ambiguous. With 3 bases removed from V and 5 bases from J, the gap between germline ends came to 3 bases. The V gene's germline CDR1 is KGHDR and CDR2 SFDVKD. The CDR3 contains 11 residues. The CDR3 loop reads CATSDRETQYF. Written as DNA, the CDR3 is TGTGCCACCAGTGATCGGGAGACCCAGTACTTC.